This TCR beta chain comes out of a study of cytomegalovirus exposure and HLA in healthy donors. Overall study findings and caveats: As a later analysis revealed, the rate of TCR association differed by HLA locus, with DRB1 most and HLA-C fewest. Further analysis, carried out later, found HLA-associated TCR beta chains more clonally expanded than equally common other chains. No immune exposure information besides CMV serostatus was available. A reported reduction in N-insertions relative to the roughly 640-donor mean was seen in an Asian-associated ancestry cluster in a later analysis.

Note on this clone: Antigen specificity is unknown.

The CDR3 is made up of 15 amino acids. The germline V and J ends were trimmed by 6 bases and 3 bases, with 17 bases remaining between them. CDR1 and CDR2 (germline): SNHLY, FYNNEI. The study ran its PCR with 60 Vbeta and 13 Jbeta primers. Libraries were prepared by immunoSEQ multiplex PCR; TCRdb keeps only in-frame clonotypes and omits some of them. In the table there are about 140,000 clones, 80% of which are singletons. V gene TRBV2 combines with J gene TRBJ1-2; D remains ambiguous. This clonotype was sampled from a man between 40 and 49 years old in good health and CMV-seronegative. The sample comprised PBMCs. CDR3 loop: CASRAGSSTHYGYTF. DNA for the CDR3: TGTGCCAGCAGGGCCGGGTCTTCCACCCACTATGGCTACACCTTC. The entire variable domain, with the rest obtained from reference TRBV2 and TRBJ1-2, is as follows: EPEVTQTPSHQVTQMGQEVILRCVPISNHLYFYWYRQILGQKVEFLVSFYNNEISEKSEIFDDQFSVERPDGSNFTLKIRSTKLEDSAMYFCASRAGSSTHYGYTFGSGTRLTVV.